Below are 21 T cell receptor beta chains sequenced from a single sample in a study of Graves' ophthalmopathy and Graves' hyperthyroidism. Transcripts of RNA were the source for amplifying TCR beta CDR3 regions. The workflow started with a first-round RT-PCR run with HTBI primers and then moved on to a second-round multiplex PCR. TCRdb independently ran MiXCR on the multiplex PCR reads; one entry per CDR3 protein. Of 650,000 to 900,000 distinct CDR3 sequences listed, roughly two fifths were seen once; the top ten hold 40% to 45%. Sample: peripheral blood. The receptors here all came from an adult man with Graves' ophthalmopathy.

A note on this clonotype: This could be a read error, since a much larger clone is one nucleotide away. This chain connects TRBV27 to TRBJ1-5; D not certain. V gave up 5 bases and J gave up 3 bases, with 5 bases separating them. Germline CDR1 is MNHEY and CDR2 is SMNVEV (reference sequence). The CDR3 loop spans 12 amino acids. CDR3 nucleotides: TGTGCCAGCAGTACAGCCAATCAGCCCCAGCATTTT. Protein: CASSTANQPQHF.

The CDR3 DNA sequence: TGTGCCAGCAGTTACCCCTCGGGGGGGACCCAGTACTTC. It yields the protein CASSYPSGGTQYF. The chain has TRBV25-1 and TRBJ2-5; 7 bases fit TRBD2. There are 13 residues in the CDR3. The trim removed 5 bases at V and 7 bases at J, leaving 7 bases unmatched. CDR1 is MGHDK and CDR2 is SYGVNS in the germline V gene.

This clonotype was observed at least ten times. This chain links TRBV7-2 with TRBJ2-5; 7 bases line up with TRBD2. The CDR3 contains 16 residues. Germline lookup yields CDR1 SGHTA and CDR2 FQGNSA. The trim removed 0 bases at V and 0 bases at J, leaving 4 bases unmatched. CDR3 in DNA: TGTGCCAGCAGCTTAGCGATCGGGAGGTACCAAGAGACCCAGTACTTC. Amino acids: CASSLAIGRYQETQYF.

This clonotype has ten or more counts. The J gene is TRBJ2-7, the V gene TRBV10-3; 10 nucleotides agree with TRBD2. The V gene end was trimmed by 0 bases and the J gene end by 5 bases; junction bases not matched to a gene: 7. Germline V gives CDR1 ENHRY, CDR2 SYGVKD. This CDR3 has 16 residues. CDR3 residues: CAISESELAGTDEQYF. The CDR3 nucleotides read TGTGCCATCAGTGAGTCGGAACTAGCGGGAACGGACGAGCAGTACTTC.

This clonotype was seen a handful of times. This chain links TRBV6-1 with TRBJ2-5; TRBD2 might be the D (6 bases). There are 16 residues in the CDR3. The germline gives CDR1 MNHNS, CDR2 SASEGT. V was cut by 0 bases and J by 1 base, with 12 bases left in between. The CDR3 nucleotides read TGTGCCAGCAGTGAAGCGCTCGGAGGGAGCCAAGAGACCCAGTACTTC. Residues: CASSEALGGSQETQYF.

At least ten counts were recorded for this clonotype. The CDR3 DNA sequence: TGCAGCGTTTCGGGAACCCCCCAAGAGACCCAGTACTTC. Translated, it gives CSVSGTPQETQYF. The V gene is TRBV29-1, the J gene TRBJ2-5; tentative D call: TRBD2 (5 bases). The CDR3 extends over 13 amino acids. Trimming removed 5 bases from V and 1 base from J, with 11 bases in between. Germline V CDR1 and CDR2: SQVTM, ANQGSEA.

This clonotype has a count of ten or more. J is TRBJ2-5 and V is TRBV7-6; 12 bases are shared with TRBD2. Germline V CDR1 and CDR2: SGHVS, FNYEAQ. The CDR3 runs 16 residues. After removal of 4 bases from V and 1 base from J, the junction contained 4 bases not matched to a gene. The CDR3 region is CASSYPSGRAQETQYF. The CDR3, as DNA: TGTGCCAGCAGCTATCCTAGCGGGAGGGCCCAAGAGACCCAGTACTTC.

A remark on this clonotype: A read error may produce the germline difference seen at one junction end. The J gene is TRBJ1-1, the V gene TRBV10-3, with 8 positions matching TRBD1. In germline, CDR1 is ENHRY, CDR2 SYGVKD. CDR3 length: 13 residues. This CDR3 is CASSQTGDTEAFF. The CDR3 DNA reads TGTGCCAGCAGTCAGACAGGGGATACTGAAGCTTTCTTT.

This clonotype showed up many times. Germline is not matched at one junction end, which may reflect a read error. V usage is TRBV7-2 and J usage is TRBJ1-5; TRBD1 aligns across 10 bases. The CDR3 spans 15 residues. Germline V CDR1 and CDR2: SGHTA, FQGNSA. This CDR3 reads CASSRDRGSNQPQHF. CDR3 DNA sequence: TGCGCCAGCAGCAGGGACAGGGGTAGCAATCAGCCCCAGCATTTT. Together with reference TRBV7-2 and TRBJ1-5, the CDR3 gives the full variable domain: GAGVSQSPSNKVTEKGKDVELRCDPISGHTALYWYRQSLGQGLEFLIYFQGNSAPDKSGLPSDRFSAERTGGSVSTLTIQRTQQEDSAVYLCASSRDRGSNQPQHFGDGTRLSIL.

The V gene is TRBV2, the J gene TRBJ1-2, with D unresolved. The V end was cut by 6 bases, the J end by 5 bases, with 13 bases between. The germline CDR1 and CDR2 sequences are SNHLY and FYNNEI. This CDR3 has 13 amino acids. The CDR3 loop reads CASSVVGDYGYTF. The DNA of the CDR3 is TGTGCCAGCAGCGTTGTCGGGGATTATGGCTACACCTTC.

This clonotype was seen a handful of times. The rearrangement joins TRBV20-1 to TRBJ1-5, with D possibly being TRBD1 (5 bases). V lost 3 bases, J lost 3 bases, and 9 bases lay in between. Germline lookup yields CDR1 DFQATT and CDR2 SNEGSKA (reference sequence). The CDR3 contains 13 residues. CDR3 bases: TGCAGTGCTAGTTCCAGGGTCAATCAGCCCCAGCATTTT. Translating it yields CSASSRVNQPQHF.

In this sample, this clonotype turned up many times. The DNA of the CDR3 is TGTGCCAGCAGCACAGGACAGTCGAGGACTGAAGCTTTCTTT. Its protein is CASSTGQSRTEAFF. The J gene is TRBJ1-1, the V gene TRBV7-9, with D maybe TRBD1 (6 bases). CDR1 and CDR2 (germline): SEHNR, FQNEAQ (reference sequence). V lost 5 bases and J 5 bases, leaving 15 bases between the germline ends. The CDR3 is made up of 14 amino acids. Supplemented by reference TRBV7-9 and TRBJ1-1, the full variable domain reads DTGVSQNPRHKITKRGQNVTFRCDPISEHNRLYWYRQTLGQGPEFLTYFQNEAQLEKSRLLSDRFSAERPKGSFSTLEIQRTEQGDSAMYLCASSTGQSRTEAFFGQGTRLTVV.

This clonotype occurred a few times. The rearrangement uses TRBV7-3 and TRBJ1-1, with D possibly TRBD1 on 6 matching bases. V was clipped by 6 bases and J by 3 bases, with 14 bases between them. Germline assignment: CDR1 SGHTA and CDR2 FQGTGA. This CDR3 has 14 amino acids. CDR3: CASSNTGLDTEAFF. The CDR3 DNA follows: TGTGCCAGCAGTAATACAGGGTTGGACACTGAAGCTTTCTTT.

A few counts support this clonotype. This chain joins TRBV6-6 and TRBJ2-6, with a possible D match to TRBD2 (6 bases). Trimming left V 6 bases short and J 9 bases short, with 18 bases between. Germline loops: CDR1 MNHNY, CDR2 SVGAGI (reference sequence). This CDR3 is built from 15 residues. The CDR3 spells CASSTFGGEVNVLTF. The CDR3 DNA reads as TGTGCCAGCAGCACCTTCGGAGGGGAGGTCAACGTCCTGACTTTC.

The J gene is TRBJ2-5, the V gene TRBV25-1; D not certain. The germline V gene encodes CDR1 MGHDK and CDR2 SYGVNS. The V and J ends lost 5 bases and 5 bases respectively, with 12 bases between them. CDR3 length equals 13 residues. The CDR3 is CASSLGIFETQYF. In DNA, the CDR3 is TGTGCCAGCAGTTTGGGTATTTTCGAGACCCAGTACTTC.

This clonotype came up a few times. CDR3 coding DNA: TGTGCCAGCAGTTGGTGTCAGGGGTGCCAGCCCCAGCATTTT. Its translation: CASSWCQGCQPQHF. The V gene is TRBV6-7, the J gene TRBJ1-5; D may be TRBD1 (6 bases). TRBV6-7 is an ORF, with its function uncertain. This CDR3 spans 14 amino acids. V lost 4 bases and J 7 bases, leaving 14 bases between the germline ends.

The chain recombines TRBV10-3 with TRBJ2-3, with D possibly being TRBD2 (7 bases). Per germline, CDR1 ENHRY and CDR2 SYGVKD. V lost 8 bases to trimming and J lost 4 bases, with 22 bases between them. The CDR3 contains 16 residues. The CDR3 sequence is CAILPDKEGGPDTQYF. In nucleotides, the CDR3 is TGTGCCATCCTTCCGGACAAGGAGGGGGGGCCAGATACGCAGTATTTT.

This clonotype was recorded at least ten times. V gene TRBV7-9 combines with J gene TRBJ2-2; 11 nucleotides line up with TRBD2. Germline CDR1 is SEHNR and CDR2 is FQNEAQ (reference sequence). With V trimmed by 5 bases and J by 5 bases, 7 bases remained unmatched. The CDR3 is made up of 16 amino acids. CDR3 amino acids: CASSPTSGRITGELFF. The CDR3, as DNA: TGTGCCAGCAGCCCAACTAGCGGGAGAATAACCGGGGAGCTGTTTTTT.

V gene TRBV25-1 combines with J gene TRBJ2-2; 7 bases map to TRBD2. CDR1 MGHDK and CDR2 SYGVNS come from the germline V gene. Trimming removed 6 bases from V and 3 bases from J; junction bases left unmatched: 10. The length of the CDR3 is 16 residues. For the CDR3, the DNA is TGTGCCAGCAGATTGACCGCCGGGGGGTACACCGGGGAGCTGTTTTTT. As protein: CASRLTAGGYTGELFF.

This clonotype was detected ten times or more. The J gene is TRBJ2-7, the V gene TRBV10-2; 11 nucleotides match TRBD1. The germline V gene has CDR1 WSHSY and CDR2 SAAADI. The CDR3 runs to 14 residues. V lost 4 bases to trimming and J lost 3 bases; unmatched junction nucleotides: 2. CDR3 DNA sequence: TGCGCCAGCAGTGCCGGGACAGGGGGCTACGAGCAGTACTTC. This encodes CASSAGTGGYEQYF.

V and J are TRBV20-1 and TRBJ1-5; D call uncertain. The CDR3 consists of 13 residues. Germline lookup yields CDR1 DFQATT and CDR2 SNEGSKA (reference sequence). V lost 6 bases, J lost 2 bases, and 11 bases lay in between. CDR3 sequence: CSARTQGNQPQHF. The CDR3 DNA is TGCAGTGCCAGGACCCAGGGCAATCAGCCCCAGCATTTT.